This T cell receptor beta chain was captured in a study of spatial heterogeneity in lung cancer. Regarding the study as a whole: Resection saw ubiquitous expanded tumor TCRs appear in blood more than follow-up did.

Every molecule of TCR cDNA had its own unique molecular identifier. TCRdb re-called the 5' RACE reads with MiXCR, one entry per CDR3 protein. The sample shows under 150,000 distinct CDR3 sequences, 12% of them seen only once. The time point was: blood at routine non-recurrence follow-up after resection. Tumor, nontumor lung or frozen PBMC supplied whole RNA, sequenced without sorting. This CDR3 is built from 16 residues. Looked up from germline, CDR1 is SGHAT and CDR2 is FQNNGV. With V trimmed by 1 base and J by 5 bases, 5 bases remained unmatched. About this clonotype itself: Its antigen is not known.

The J gene is TRBJ1-4, the V gene TRBV11-2; 9 positions agree with TRBD1. The TCR sequence derives from a male donor with early-stage non-small cell lung cancer. This specimen consisted of PBMCs, obtained at follow-up. The chain's CDR3 is CASSLGDRAQNEKLFF. The CDR3 DNA follows: TGTGCCAGCAGCTTAGGGGACAGGGCACAGAATGAAAAACTGTTTTTT.